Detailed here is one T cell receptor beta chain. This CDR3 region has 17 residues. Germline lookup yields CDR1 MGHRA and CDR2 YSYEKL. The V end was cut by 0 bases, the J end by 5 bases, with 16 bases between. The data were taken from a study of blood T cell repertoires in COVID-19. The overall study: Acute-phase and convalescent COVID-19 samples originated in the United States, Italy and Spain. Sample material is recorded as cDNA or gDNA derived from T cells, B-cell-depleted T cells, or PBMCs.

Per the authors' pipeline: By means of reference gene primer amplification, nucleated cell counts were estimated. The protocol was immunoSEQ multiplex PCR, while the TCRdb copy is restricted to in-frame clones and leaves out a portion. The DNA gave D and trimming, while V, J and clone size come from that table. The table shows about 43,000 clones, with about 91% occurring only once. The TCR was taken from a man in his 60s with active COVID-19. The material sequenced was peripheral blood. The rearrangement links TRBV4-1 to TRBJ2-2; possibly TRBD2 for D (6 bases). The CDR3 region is CASSQEVGSGWTGELFF. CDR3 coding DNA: TGCGCCAGCAGCCAAGAAGTCGGGAGTGGGTGGACCGGGGAGCTGTTTTTT.